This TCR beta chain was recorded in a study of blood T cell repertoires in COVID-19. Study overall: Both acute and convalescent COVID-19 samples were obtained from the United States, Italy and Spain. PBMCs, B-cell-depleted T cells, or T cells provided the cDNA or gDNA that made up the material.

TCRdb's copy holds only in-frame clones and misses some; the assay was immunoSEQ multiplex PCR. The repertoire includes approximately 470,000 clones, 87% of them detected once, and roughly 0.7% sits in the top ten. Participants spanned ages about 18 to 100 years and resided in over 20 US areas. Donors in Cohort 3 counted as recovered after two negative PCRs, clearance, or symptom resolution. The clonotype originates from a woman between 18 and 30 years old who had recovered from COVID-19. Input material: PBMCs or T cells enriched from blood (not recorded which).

This CDR3 is CASSPPWTGSNYGYTF. In DNA form, the CDR3 reads TGTGCCAGCTCACCACCGTGGACAGGGTCGAACTATGGCTACACCTTC. The chain has TRBV18 and TRBJ1-2; TRBD1 aligns across 8 bases. This CDR3 is 16 amino acids long. CDR1 and CDR2 (germline): KGHSH, LQKENI. V dropped 0 bases and J dropped 2; count of bases not matched to a gene: 5.